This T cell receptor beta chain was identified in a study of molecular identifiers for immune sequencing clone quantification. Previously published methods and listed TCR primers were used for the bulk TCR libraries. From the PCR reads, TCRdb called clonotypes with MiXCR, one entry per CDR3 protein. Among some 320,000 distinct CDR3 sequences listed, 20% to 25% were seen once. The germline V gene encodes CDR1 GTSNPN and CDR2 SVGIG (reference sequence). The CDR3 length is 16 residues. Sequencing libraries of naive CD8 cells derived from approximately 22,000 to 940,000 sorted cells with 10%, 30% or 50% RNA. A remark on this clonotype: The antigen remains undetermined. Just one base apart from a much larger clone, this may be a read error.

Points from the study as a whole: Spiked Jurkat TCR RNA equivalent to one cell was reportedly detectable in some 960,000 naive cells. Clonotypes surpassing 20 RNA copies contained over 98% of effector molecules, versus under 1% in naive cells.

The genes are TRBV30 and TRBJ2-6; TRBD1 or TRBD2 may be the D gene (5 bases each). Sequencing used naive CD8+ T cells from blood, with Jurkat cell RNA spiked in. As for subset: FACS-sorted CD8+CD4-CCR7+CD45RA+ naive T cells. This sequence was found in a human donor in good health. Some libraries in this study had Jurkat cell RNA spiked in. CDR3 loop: CAWQGPGYSGADVLTF. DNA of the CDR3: TGTGCCTGGCAAGGCCCGGGATACTCTGGGGCCGACGTCCTGACTTTC. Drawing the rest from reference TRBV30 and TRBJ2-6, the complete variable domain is SQTIHQWPATLVQPVGSPLSLECTVEGTSNPNLYWYRQAAGRGLQLLFYSVGIGQISSEVPQNLSASRPQDRQFILSSKKLLLSDSGFYLCAWQGPGYSGADVLTFGAGSRLTVL.